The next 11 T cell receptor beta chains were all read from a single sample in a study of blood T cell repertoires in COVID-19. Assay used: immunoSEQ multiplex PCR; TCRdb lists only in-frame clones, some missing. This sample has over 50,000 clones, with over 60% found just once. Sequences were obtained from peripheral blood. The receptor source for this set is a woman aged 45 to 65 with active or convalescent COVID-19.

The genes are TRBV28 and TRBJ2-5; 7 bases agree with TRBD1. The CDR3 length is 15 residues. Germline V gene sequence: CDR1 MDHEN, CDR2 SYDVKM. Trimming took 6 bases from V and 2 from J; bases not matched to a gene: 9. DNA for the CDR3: TGTGCCAGCAGCCAGACAGGGACCCGGCAAGAGACCCAGTACTTC. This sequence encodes CASSQTGTRQETQYF.

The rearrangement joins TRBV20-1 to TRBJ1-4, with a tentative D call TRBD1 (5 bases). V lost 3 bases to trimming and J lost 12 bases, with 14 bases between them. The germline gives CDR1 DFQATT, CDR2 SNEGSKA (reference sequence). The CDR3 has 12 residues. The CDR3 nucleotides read TGCAGTGCTAGTGACGCAGGGTTACAACTGTTTTTT. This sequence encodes CSASDAGLQLFF.

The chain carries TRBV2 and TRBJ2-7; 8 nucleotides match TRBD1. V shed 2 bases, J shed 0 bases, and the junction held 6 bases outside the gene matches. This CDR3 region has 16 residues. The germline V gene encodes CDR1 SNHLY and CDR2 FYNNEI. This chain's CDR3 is CASSEPGGLSSYEQYF. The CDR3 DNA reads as TGTGCCAGCAGTGAACCAGGGGGCCTTAGCTCCTACGAGCAGTACTTC.

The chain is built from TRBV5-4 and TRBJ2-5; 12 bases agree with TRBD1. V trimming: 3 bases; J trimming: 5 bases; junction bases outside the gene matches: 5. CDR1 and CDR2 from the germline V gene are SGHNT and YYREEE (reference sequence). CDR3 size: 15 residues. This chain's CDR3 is CASSWDRGRGETQYF. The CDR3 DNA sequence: TGTGCCAGCAGCTGGGACAGGGGGCGTGGGGAGACCCAGTACTTC.

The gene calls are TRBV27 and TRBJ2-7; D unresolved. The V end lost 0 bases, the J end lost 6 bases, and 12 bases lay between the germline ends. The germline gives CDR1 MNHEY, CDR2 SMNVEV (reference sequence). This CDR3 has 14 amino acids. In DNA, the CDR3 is TGTGCCAGCAGTTTATCGGGCCTCGTAGGCGAGCAGTACTTC. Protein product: CASSLSGLVGEQYF.

The CDR3 nucleotides read TGTGCCAGCAGCGAGATCCGGGGCGGGAGTTCGGGCACAGATACGCAGTATTTT. This sequence encodes CASSEIRGGSSGTDTQYF. The gene calls are TRBV28 and TRBJ2-3; 7 nucleotides align to TRBD2. Unmatched junction bases numbered 16, after V lost 6 bases and J lost 1 base. This CDR3 has 18 amino acids. Germline V CDR1 and CDR2: MDHEN, SYDVKM.

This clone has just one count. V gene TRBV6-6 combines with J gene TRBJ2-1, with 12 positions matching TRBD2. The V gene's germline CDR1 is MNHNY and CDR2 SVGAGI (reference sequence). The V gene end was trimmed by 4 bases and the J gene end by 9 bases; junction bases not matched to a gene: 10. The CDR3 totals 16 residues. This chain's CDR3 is CASSSPTSGRIGEQFF. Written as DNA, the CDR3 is TGTGCCAGCAGTTCCCCGACTAGCGGGAGAATCGGTGAGCAGTTCTTC.

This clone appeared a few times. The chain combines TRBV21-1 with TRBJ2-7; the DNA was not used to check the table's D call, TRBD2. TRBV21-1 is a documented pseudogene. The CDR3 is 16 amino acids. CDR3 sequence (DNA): TGTGCCAGCAGCAAAGGGCCTGCGGGGTCCACCTACGAGCAGTACTTC. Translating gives CASSKGPAGSTYEQYF.

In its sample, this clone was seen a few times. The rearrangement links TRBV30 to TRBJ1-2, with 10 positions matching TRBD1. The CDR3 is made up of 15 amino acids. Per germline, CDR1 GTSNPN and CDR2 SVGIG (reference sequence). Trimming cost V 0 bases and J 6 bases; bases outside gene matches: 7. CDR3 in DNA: TGTGCCTGGAGTGTCCGACAGGGGGCATTGGATGGCTACACCTTC. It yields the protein CAWSVRQGALDGYTF.

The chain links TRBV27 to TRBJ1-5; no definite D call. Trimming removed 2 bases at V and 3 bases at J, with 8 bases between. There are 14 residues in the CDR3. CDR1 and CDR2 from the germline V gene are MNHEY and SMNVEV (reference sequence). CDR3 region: CASSLAQFNQPQHF. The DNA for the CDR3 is TGTGCCAGCAGTTTAGCACAGTTCAATCAGCCCCAGCATTTT.

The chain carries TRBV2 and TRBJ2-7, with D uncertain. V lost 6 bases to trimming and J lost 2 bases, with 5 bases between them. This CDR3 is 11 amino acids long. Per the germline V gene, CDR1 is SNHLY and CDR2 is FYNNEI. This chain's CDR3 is CASRFAYEQYF. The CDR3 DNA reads TGTGCCAGCAGGTTCGCCTACGAGCAGTACTTC.